This T cell receptor beta chain was profiled in a study of blood T cell repertoires in COVID-19. Study context: T cells, B-cell-depleted T cells, or PBMCs supplied cDNA or gDNA.

As processed by the authors: Amplification with reference gene primers provided the estimates of nucleated cell counts. Repertoires were generated with immunoSEQ multiplex PCR, while TCRdb's copy carries only in-frame clones and drops some. Clone size and the V and J calls come from that table; the DNA yielded D and trimming. The sample holds under 300,000 clones; approximately 84% are singletons and the top ten take around 15%. Germline V gene data show CDR1 as DFQATT and CDR2 as SNEGSKA (reference sequence). The CDR3 has 15 amino acids. The V gene end was trimmed by 7 bases and the J gene end by 3 bases; junction bases not matched to a gene: 11.

The specimen was PBMCs or T cells enriched from blood (not recorded which). The TCR sequence derives from a man aged 18 to 30 who had recovered from COVID-19. The J gene is TRBJ1-5, the V gene TRBV20-1; the match to TRBD1 covers 8 bases. The CDR3 protein is CSGSPGQGLNQPQHF. CDR3 in DNA: TGCAGTGGTAGTCCTGGACAGGGCCTCAATCAGCCCCAGCATTTT.